This TCR beta chain was documented in a study of early T cells in non-severe SARS-CoV-2 infection. This clonotype was picked up a small number of times. Its antigen remains unidentified. The CDR3 is made up of 13 amino acids. CDR1 and CDR2 from the germline V gene are LNHDA and SQIVND (reference sequence). V was shortened by 4 bases and J by 8 bases, with 12 bases between the two germline ends. Each single cDNA molecule received a unique molecular identifier. Each CDR3 protein gets one entry after TCRdb re-called the 5' RACE reads with MiXCR. This table has about 81,000 distinct CDR3 sequences, roughly 6% appearing once. Study-wide results and caveats: Matching against VDJdb likely underestimated virus-specific expansions, favoring anti-spike CD8.

Sequences were obtained from whole blood. This receptor was identified in an adult who was a healthcare worker with PCR-confirmed SARS-CoV-2 infection or an uninfected control (not recorded which). V usage is TRBV19 and J usage is TRBJ2-4, with D perhaps matching TRBD1 (6 bases). The DNA of the CDR3 is TGTGCCAGTAGTAGGGACACCATCCACATTCAGTACTTC. Amino acids: CASSRDTIHIQYF.